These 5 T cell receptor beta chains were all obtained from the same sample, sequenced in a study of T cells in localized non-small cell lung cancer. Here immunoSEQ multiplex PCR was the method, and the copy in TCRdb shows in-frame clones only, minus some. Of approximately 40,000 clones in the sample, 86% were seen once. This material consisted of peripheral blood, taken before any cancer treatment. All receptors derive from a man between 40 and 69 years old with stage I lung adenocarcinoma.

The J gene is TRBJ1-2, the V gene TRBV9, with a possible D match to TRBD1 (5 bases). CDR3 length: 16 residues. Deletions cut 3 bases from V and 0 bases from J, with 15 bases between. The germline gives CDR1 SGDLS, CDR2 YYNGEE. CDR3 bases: TGTGCCAGCAGCGGGATAGGGACGGAATCTAACTATGGCTACACCTTC. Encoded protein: CASSGIGTESNYGYTF.

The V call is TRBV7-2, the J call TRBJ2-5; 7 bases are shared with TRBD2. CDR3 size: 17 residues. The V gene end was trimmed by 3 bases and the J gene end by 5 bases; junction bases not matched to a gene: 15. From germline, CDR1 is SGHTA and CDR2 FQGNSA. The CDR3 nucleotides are TGTGCCAGCAGCTTTAGTGGTGGGAGGGCCGCTGGGGAGACCCAGTACTTC. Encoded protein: CASSFSGGRAAGETQYF.

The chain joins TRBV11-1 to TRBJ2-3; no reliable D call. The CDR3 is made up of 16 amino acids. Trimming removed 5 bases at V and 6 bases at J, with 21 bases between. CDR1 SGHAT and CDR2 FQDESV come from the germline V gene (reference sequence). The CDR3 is CASSQNGPQNGDTQYF. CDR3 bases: TGTGCCAGCAGCCAGAACGGCCCTCAAAACGGGGATACGCAGTATTTT.

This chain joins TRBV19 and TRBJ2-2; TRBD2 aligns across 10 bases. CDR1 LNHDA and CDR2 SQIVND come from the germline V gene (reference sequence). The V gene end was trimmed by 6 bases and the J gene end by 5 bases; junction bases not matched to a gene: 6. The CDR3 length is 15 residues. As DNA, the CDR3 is TGTGCCAGTAGCGCTAGCGGGAGCGGGACCGGGGAGCTGTTTTTT. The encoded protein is CASSASGSGTGELFF.

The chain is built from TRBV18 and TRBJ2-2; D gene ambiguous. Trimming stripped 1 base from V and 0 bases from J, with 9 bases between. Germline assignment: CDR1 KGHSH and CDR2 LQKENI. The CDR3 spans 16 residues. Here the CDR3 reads CASSPLSPTNTGELFF. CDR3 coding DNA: TGTGCCAGCTCACCACTGTCCCCGACGAACACCGGGGAGCTGTTTTTT.